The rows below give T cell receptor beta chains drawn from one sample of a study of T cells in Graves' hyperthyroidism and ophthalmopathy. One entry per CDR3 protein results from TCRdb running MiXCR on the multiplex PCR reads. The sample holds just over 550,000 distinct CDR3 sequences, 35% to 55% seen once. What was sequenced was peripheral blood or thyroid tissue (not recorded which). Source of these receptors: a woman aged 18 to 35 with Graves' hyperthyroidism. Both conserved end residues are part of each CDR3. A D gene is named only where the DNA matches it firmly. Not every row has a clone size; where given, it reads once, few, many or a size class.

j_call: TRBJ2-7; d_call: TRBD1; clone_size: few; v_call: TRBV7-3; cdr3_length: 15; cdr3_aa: CASSVLGQGTYEQYF; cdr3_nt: TGTGCCAGCAGCGTATTAGGACAGGGTACCTACGAGCAGTACTTC
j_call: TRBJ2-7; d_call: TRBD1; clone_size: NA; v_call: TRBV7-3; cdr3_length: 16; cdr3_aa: CASSSTHDRGPYEQYF; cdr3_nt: TGTGCCAGCAGTTCTACCCACGACAGGGGCCCCTACGAGCAGTACTTC
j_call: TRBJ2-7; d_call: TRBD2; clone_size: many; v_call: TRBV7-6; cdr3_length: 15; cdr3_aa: CASSLRTSGNYEQYF; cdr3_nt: TGTGCCAGCAGCTTGAGGACTAGCGGTAACTACGAGCAGTACTTC
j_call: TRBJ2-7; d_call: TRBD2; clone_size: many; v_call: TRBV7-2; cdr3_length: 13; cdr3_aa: CASSVAGYDEQYF; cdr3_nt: TGTGCCAGCAGCGTAGCGGGGTACGACGAGCAGTACTTC
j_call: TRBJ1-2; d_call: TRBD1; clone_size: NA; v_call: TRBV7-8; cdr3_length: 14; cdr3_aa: CASSLQGERRGYTF; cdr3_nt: TGTGCCAGCAGCTTACAGGGGGAAAGGAGAGGCTACACCTTC
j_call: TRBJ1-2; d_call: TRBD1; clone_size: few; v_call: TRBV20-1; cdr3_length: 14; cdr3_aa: CSAGTGGANYGYTF; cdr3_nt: TGCAGTGCGGGGACAGGGGGCGCCAACTATGGCTACACCTTC
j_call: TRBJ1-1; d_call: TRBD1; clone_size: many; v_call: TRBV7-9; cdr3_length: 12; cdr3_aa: CAGRGTGNEAFF; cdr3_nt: TGTGCCGGAAGGGGGACAGGTAATGAAGCTTTCTTT
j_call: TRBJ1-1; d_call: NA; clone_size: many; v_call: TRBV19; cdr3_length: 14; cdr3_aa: CASSIGGGNTEAFF; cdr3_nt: TGTGCCAGTAGTATAGGAGGTGGGAACACTGAAGCTTTCTTT
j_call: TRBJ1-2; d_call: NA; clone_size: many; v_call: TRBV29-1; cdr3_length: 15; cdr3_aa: CSVDLGPAANYGYTF; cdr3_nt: TGCAGCGTTGATCTCGGGCCAGCAGCTAACTATGGCTACACCTTC
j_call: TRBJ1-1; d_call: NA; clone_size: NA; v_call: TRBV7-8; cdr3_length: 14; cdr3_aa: CASTLKGLNTEAFF; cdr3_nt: TGTGCCAGCACACTAAAGGGGCTAAACACTGAAGCTTTCTTT
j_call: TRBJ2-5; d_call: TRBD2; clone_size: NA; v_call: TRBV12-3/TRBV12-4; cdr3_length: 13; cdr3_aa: CASSGGLAETQYF; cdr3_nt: TGTGCCAGCAGTGGGGGACTAGCAGAGACCCAGTACTTC
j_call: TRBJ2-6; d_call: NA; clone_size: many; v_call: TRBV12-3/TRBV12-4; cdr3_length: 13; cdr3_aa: CASSQTGANVLTF; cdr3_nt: TGTGCCAGCAGTCAGACTGGGGCCAACGTCCTGACTTTC
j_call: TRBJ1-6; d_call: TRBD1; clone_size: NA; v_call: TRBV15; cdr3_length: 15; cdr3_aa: CATSRGWDRDSPLHF; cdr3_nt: TGTGCCACCAGCAGAGGTTGGGACAGGGATTCACCCCTCCACTTT
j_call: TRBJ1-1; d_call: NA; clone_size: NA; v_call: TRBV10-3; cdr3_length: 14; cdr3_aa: CAISEATENTEAFF; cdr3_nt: TGTGCCATCAGTGAGGCGACAGAGAACACTGAAGCTTTCTTT
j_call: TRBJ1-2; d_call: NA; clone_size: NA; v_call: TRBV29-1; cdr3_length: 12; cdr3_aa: CSAHSDGDGYTF; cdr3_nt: TGCAGCGCCCACTCGGACGGAGATGGCTACACCTTC
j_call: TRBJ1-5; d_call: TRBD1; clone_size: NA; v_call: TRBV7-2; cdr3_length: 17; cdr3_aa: CASSFGNWDRVDQPQHF; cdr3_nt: TGTGCCAGCAGCTTTGGAAATTGGGACAGGGTGGATCAGCCCCAGCATTTT
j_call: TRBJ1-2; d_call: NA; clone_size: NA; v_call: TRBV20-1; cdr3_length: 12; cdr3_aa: CSAAPPPSGYTF; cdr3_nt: TGCAGTGCAGCACCCCCTCCCAGTGGCTACACCTTC
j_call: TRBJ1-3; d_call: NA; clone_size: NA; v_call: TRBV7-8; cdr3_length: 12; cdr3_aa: CASSLGGNAIYF; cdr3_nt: TGTGCCAGCAGCTTAGGTGGAAACGCCATATATTTT
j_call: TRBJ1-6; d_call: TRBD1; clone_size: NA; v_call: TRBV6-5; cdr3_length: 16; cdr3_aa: CASSYLSGTGNSTLHF; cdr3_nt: TGTGCCAGCAGTTATCTTAGCGGGACAGGGAATTCAACCCTCCACTTT
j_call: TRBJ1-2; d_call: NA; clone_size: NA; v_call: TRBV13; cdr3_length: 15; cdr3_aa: CASSLFRVPNYGYTF; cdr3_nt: TGTGCCAGCAGCTTATTCAGGGTTCCTAACTATGGCTACACCTTC
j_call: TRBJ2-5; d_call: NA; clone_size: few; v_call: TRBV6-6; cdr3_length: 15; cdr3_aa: CASSYSSRNQETQYF; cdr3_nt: TGTGCCAGCAGTTACTCGTCCAGGAACCAAGAGACCCAGTACTTC
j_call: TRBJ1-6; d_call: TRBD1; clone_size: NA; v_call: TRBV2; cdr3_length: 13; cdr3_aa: CASTGGVESPLHF; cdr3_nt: TGTGCCAGCACAGGGGGTGTAGAATCACCCCTCCACTTT
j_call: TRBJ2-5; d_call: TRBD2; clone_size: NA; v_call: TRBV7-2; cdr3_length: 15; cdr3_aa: CASGKKRTSGETQYF; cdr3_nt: TGTGCCAGCGGAAAGAAACGTACTAGCGGGGAGACCCAGTACTTC
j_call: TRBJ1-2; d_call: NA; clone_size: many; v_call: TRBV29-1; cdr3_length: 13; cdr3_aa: CSVEDKRFYGYTF; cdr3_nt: TGCAGCGTTGAAGATAAACGGTTCTATGGCTACACCTTC
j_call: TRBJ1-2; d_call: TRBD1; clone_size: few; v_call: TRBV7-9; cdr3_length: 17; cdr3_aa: CASSQDESGQGSYGYTF; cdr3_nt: TGTGCCAGCAGCCAAGATGAGTCCGGACAGGGAAGCTATGGCTACACCTTC
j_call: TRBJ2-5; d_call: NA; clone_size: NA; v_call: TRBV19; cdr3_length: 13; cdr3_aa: CATRGIGPETQYF; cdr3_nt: TGTGCCACCCGTGGGATCGGGCCAGAGACCCAGTACTTC
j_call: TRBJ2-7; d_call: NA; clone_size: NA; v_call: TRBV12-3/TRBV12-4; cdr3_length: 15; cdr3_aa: CASSSRQASLYEQYF; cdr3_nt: TGTGCCAGCAGTTCACGACAGGCCTCCTTGTACGAGCAGTACTTC
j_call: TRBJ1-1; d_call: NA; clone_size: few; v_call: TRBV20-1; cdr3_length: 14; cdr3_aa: CSARDSTGDTEAFF; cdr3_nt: TGCAGTGCTAGAGATTCGACTGGGGACACTGAAGCTTTCTTT
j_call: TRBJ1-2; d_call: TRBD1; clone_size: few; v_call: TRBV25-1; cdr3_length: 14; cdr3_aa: CASSGQGIFYGYTF; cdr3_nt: TGTGCCAGCAGTGGACAGGGGATATTTTATGGCTACACCTTC
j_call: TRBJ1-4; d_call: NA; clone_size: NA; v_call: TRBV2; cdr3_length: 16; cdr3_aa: CATKGSRSGGKEKLFF; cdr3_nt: TGTGCCACCAAAGGGTCAAGGTCCGGGGGAAAGGAAAAACTGTTTTTT
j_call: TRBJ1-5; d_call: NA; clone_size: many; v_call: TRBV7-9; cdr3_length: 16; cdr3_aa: CASSNTGTGIEQPQHF; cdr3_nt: TGTGCCAGCAGCAATACCGGGACGGGGATTGAGCAGCCCCAGCATTTT
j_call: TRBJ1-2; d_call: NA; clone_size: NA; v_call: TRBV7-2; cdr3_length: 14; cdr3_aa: CASSLGGHRPDYTF; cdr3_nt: TGTGCCAGCAGCTTGGGGGGACATCGGCCTGACTACACCTTC
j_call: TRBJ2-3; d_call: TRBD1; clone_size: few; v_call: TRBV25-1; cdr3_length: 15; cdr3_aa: CASSEWRQGEDTQYF; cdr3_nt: TGTGCCAGCAGTGAATGGAGACAGGGGGAAGATACGCAGTATTTT
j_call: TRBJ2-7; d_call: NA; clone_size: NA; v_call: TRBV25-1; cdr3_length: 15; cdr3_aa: CASSARERGSYEQYF; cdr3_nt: TGTGCCAGCAGTGCTAGAGAAAGGGGAAGCTACGAGCAGTACTTC
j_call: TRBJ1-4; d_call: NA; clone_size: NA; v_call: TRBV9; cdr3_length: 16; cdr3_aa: CASSTSGSVTDEKLFF; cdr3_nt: TGTGCCAGCAGTACTAGCGGGAGTGTCACCGATGAAAAACTGTTTTTT
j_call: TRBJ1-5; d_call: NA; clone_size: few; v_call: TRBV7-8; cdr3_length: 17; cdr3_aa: CASSLGWGGGYNQPQHF; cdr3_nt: TGTGCCAGCAGCTTAGGCTGGGGCGGTGGATACAATCAGCCCCAGCATTTT
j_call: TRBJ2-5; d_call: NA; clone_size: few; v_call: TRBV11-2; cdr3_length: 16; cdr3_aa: CASSPPRKASQETQYF; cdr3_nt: TGTGCCAGCAGCCCCCCTCGGAAAGCCTCCCAAGAGACCCAGTACTTC